These 29 T cell receptor beta chains came from one sample sequenced in a study of blood T cell repertoires in COVID-19 (TCRdb year 2020). Receptor amplification or capture employed the immunoSEQ multiplex PCR assay. The clones in this table, taken by TCRdb from immuneACCESS, are in-frame only. Not every clone is retained; where verified, under half of the shortfall comes from an unresolved V gene, and the cause of the rest is unknown. This sample has a few hundred thousand clones in its table, and roughly 88% of those were observed once. The leading ten clones occupy approximately 7% of the sample. Sequencing was done on a sample of peripheral blood. Receptors originate from a woman aged 30 to 39 who had recovered from COVID-19.

The chain combines TRBV19 with TRBJ1-6; D uncertain. The CDR3 extends over 14 amino acids. With 8 bases removed from V and 4 bases from J, the gap between germline ends came to 12 bases. Germline V gives CDR1 LNHDA, CDR2 SQIVND (reference sequence). The CDR3 loop reads CASGDPYYNSPLHF. In DNA, the CDR3 is TGTGCCAGTGGAGACCCCTATTATAATTCACCCCTCCACTTT.

This chain uses TRBV5-4 with TRBJ2-3; no clear D. CDR3 size: 16 residues. Germline CDR1 reads SGHNT; CDR2 reads YYREEE (reference sequence). V was pared by 0 bases and J by 0 bases, with 11 bases between. The CDR3 bases are TGTGCCAGCAGCTTGGCCGAGCGTACTAGCACAGATACGCAGTATTTT. It is translated as CASSLAERTSTDTQYF.

This rearrangement joins TRBV4-3 to TRBJ1-1, with D perhaps TRBD1 (6 bases). The CDR3 has 14 residues. Germline assignment: CDR1 LGHNA and CDR2 YSLEER. V lost 4 bases and J 4 bases, leaving 13 bases between the germline ends. The CDR3 loop reads CASSRGGAGTEAFF. The CDR3 DNA reads as TGCGCCAGCAGCCGCGGGGGGGCAGGCACTGAAGCTTTCTTT.

This rearrangement joins TRBV30 to TRBJ2-3; TRBD2 matches at 9 bases. The J segment lost 14 bases and the V segment lost 0 bases, leaving 9 bases of the junction unmatched. CDR1 and CDR2 from the germline V gene are GTSNPN and SVGIG (reference sequence). The CDR3 consists of 13 residues. CDR3 nucleotide sequence: TGTGCCTGGAGTGTCCTAGCGGGGTCCGAGCGGTATTTT. Translating gives CAWSVLAGSERYF.

V gene TRBV19 combines with J gene TRBJ2-1, with 8 bases identical to TRBD1. Germline values: CDR1 LNHDA, CDR2 SQIVND (reference sequence). The J segment lost 6 bases and the V segment lost 5 bases, leaving 9 bases of the junction unmatched. This CDR3 comprises 15 residues. The CDR3 protein is CASSAGTGTSNEQFF. The CDR3 DNA reads TGTGCCAGTAGTGCCGGGACAGGCACATCCAATGAGCAGTTCTTC.

The chain carries TRBV7-2 and TRBJ2-5; TRBD2 matches at 9 bases. Germline V gene sequence: CDR1 SGHTA, CDR2 FQGNSA. J gave up 5 bases and V 3 bases, and 7 bases lay outside the gene matches. The CDR3 spans 15 residues. DNA for the CDR3: TGTGCCAGCAGCTTCCGCGGCGGGAGGGGGGAGACCCAGTACTTC. As protein: CASSFRGGRGETQYF. Drawing the rest from reference TRBV7-2 and TRBJ2-5, the complete variable domain is GAGVSQSPSNKVTEKGKDVELRCDPISGHTALYWYRQSLGQGLEFLIYFQGNSAPDKSGLPSDRFSAERTGGSVSTLTIQRTQQEDSAVYLCASSFRGGRGETQYFGPGTRLLVL.

V gene TRBV24-1 combines with J gene TRBJ1-1; TRBD1 matches at 7 bases. The CDR3 is 15 amino acids. Per germline, CDR1 KGHDR and CDR2 SFDVKD. V was clipped by 2 bases and J by 1 base; unmatched bases: 3. CDR3 sequence: CATSDSGTANTEAFF. DNA of the CDR3: TGTGCCACCAGTGATTCCGGGACAGCGAACACTGAAGCTTTCTTT.

This clone came up a few times. The V gene is TRBV4-1, the J gene TRBJ1-1, with D hard to call. CDR3 length: 13 residues. The V gene lost 0 bases and the J gene lost 6 bases, with 8 bases spanning the gap. Germline assignment: CDR1 MGHRA and CDR2 YSYEKL. CDR3 loop: CASSQDRGSEAFF. The CDR3 DNA is TGCGCCAGCAGCCAAGATCGAGGTTCTGAAGCTTTCTTT.

J is TRBJ2-5 and V is TRBV6-5, with a possible D match to TRBD2 (5 bases). Germline-derived CDR1 and CDR2 are MNHEY and SVGAGI. The CDR3 loop spans 15 amino acids. The V end lost 0 bases, the J end lost 3 bases, and 11 bases lay between the germline ends. Written as DNA, the CDR3 is TGTGCCAGCAGTTACTCTATGCGGGCAGAAGAGACCCAGTACTTC. Encoded protein: CASSYSMRAEETQYF.

The chain joins TRBV4-3 to TRBJ2-2; TRBD1 matches at 12 bases. Germline CDR1 is LGHNA and CDR2 is YSLEER. The CDR3 sequence is 16 residues long. V shed 1 base, J shed 7 bases, and the junction held 4 bases outside the gene matches. CDR3 region: CASSQVGTGGHGELFF. DNA for the CDR3: TGCGCCAGCAGCCAAGTTGGGACAGGGGGCCACGGGGAGCTGTTTTTT.

The V and J genes are TRBV2 and TRBJ1-4; 9 bases agree with TRBD1. Germline V gives CDR1 SNHLY, CDR2 FYNNEI. The V and J ends lost 8 bases and 5 bases, in that order; junction bases with no gene match: 3. The CDR3 is 13 amino acids. Here the CDR3 DNA reads TGTGCCAGCGGCGGGACAGGGAATGAAAAACTGTTTTTT. This encodes CASGGTGNEKLFF.

J is TRBJ2-2 and V is TRBV4-1; maybe TRBD2 (6 bases). Looked up from germline, CDR1 is MGHRA and CDR2 is YSYEKL. CDR3 size: 15 residues. Between the trimmed V and J ends, which lost 6 bases and 3 bases, there was a span of 14 bases. The chain's CDR3 is CASRDPGVHTGELFF. The CDR3 region has the DNA TGCGCCAGCAGGGACCCGGGGGTTCACACCGGGGAGCTGTTTTTT.

V usage is TRBV7-2 and J usage is TRBJ1-5; D is ambiguous. Germline values: CDR1 SGHTA, CDR2 FQGNSA. The CDR3 extends over 15 amino acids. The ends were cut back, 3 bases at V and 5 bases at J, with 14 bases in the middle. The CDR3 DNA reads TGTGCCAGCAGCTTTGGAGGAGGGCGTTATCAGCCCCAGCATTTT. Amino acids: CASSFGGGRYQPQHF.

V usage is TRBV18 and J usage is TRBJ1-4; weak D call: TRBD1 (6 bases). Germline V gives CDR1 KGHSH, CDR2 LQKENI. This CDR3 spans 15 amino acids. Trimming shortened V by 0 bases and J by 4 bases, and 9 bases separated the two germline ends. CDR3 residues: CASSPPQGNNEKLFF. The CDR3 nucleotides are TGTGCCAGCTCACCACCCCAGGGGAATAATGAAAAACTGTTTTTT. Drawing the rest from reference TRBV18 and TRBJ1-4, the complete variable domain is NAGVMQNPRHLVRRRGQEARLRCSPMKGHSHVYWYRQLPEEGLKFMVYLQKENIIDESGMPKERFSAEFPKEGPSILRIQQVVRGDSAAYFCASSPPQGNNEKLFFGSGTQLSVL.

This clone occurred a few times. The chain links TRBV2 to TRBJ2-1; D gene uncertain. The CDR3 is made up of 14 amino acids. V lost 0 bases and J 4 bases, leaving 7 bases between the germline ends. Germline CDR1 is SNHLY and CDR2 is FYNNEI. The CDR3 sequence is CASSEAQIYNEQFF. CDR3 in DNA: TGTGCCAGCAGTGAAGCGCAGATATACAATGAGCAGTTCTTC.

This chain joins TRBV19 and TRBJ1-2; D is possibly TRBD1 (6 bases). This CDR3 spans 15 amino acids. CDR1 is LNHDA and CDR2 is SQIVND in the germline V gene (reference sequence). V shed 4 bases and J shed 7 bases, with 19 bases lying between them. CDR3 loop: CASSTPGALSSGYTF. For the CDR3, the DNA is TGTGCCAGTAGTACTCCAGGGGCCCTCTCCTCTGGCTACACCTTC. The full variable domain, rest sourced from reference TRBV19 and TRBJ1-2, is DGGITQSPKYLFRKEGQNVTLSCEQNLNHDAMYWYRQDPGQGLRLIYYSQIVNDFQKGDIAEGYSVSREKKESFPLTVTSAQKNPTAFYLCASSTPGALSSGYTFGSGTRLTVV.

The chain is built from TRBV11-3 and TRBJ2-1, with 10 nucleotides matching TRBD2. CDR1 is SGHNT, CDR2 YENEEA, per germline. The CDR3 is 18 amino acids. With 5 bases clipped from V and 3 bases from J, the junction kept 13 bases outside the gene matches. CDR3 amino acids: CASSATLAGGTNYNEQFF. CDR3 nucleotides: TGTGCCAGCAGCGCGACCTTAGCGGGGGGAACGAACTACAATGAGCAGTTCTTC.

This sequence joins TRBV18 and TRBJ1-6; TRBD1 agrees at 9 bases. CDR3 size: 14 residues. CDR1 and CDR2 from the germline V gene are KGHSH and LQKENI. J lost 9 bases, V lost 5 bases, and 5 bases had no gene match. CDR3 loop: CASSVDRGGSPLHF. The CDR3 bases are TGTGCCAGCTCAGTGGACAGGGGAGGTTCACCCCTCCACTTT.

This chain uses TRBV30 with TRBJ2-7; maybe TRBD2 (6 bases). Germline V gene data show CDR1 as GTSNPN and CDR2 as SVGIG (reference sequence). V was clipped by 2 bases and J by 9 bases, with 11 bases between them. The CDR3 consists of 11 residues. DNA of the CDR3: TGTGCCTGGAGTTCTGGGGACTGGCAGTACTTC. As protein: CAWSSGDWQYF.

The chain combines TRBV5-1 with TRBJ2-1, with TRBD1 matching over 11 bases. Germline values: CDR1 SGHRS, CDR2 YFSETQ. The CDR3 is made up of 16 amino acids. The ends lost 5 bases at V and 0 bases at J; junction bases unmatched: 4. CDR3 region: CASRWTGGISYNEQFF. The DNA of the CDR3 is TGCGCCAGCAGATGGACAGGGGGCATCTCCTACAATGAGCAGTTCTTC.

This clone turned up a few times. This same CDR3 is encoded by further DNA sequences in the sample. The chain carries TRBV6-2 or TRBV6-3 and TRBJ1-5; D possibly corresponds to TRBD1 (5 bases). Germline V lookup: CDR1 MNHEY, CDR2 SVGEGT. The V and J ends lost 2 bases and 7 bases respectively, with 12 bases between them. The CDR3 consists of 14 residues. The CDR3 region has the DNA TGTGCCAGCAGTTACGGGGGAGGAGGCCAGCCCCAGCATTTT. Its translation: CASSYGGGGQPQHF.

This sequence joins TRBV28 and TRBJ1-1; D gene uncertain. V lost 6 bases and J lost 1, with 6 bases in between. Germline CDR1 and CDR2: MDHEN and SYDVKM. CDR3 length: 12 amino acids. CDR3 sequence: CASSPWNTEAFF. The CDR3 DNA follows: TGTGCCAGCAGCCCATGGAACACTGAAGCTTTCTTT.

This clone was seen a few times. The chain joins TRBV28 to TRBJ1-5; 9 bases match TRBD1. After removal of 8 bases from V and 5 bases from J, the junction contained 19 bases not matched to a gene. Looked up from germline, CDR1 is MDHEN and CDR2 is SYDVKM. This CDR3 spans 18 amino acids. CDR3 amino acids: CASVSGWDRVPEDQPQHF. In DNA, the CDR3 is TGTGCCAGCGTTTCCGGTTGGGACAGGGTCCCGGAGGATCAGCCCCAGCATTTT.

V and J are TRBV11-3 and TRBJ2-3; 12 bases map to TRBD2. Germline V lookup: CDR1 SGHNT, CDR2 YENEEA. The trim removed 2 bases at V and 5 bases at J, leaving 2 bases unmatched. This CDR3 spans 15 amino acids. CDR3 in DNA: TGTGCCAGCAGCTTACTAGCGGGGGGGCAAGATACGCAGTATTTT. Translation gives CASSLLAGGQDTQYF. Looking up the rest from reference TRBV11-3 and TRBJ2-3 gives the full variable domain: EAGVVQSPRYKIIEKKQPVAFWCNPISGHNTLYWYLQNLGQGPELLIRYENEEAVDDSQLPKDRFSAERLKGVDSTLKIQPAELGDSAVYLCASSLLAGGQDTQYFGPGTRLTVL.

This chain uses TRBV29-1 with TRBJ1-1; a possible D gene is TRBD1 (5 bases). The CDR3 extends over 13 amino acids. Germline V gives CDR1 SQVTM, CDR2 ANQGSEA. Trimming left V 4 bases short and J 0 bases short, with 9 bases between. CDR3 in amino acids: CSVVGHMNTEAFF. The CDR3 DNA sequence: TGCAGCGTTGTGGGGCACATGAACACTGAAGCTTTCTTT. Full variable domain (remainder filled in from reference TRBV29-1 and TRBJ1-1): SAVISQKPSRDICQRGTSLTIQCQVDSQVTMMFWYRQQPGQSLTLIATANQGSEATYESGFVIDKFPISRPNLTFSTLTVSNMSPEDSSIYLCSVVGHMNTEAFFGQGTRLTVV.

The V gene is TRBV28, the J gene TRBJ2-6; D is unclear. CDR1 and CDR2 from the germline V gene are MDHEN and SYDVKM. V was clipped by 5 bases and J by 4 bases, with 6 bases between them. The CDR3 totals 13 residues. The CDR3 nucleotides read TGTGCCAGCAGTATCCCAGGGGCCAACGTCCTGACTTTC. This encodes CASSIPGANVLTF.

For this clone: One end of the junction is discordant with germline, which a read error may explain. The chain recombines TRBV6-2 or TRBV6-3 with TRBJ2-7; tentatively, D is TRBD1 (6 bases). The germline gives CDR1 MNHEY, CDR2 SVGEGT. The CDR3 covers 11 residues. The DNA for the CDR3 is TGTGCCAGCAGTGAGTTCCGGGACAAGAACTTC. This translates into CASSEFRDKNF.

This clone was recorded a few times. The chain combines TRBV28 with TRBJ2-7; no reliable D call. CDR3 length: 11 amino acids. Trimming pared 6 bases from V and 0 bases from J, leaving 3 bases between. Looked up from germline, CDR1 is MDHEN and CDR2 is SYDVKM. Here the CDR3 reads CASSSSYEQYF. The CDR3 DNA reads TGTGCCAGCAGCTCCTCCTACGAGCAGTACTTC.

This clone occurred a few times. The chain is built from TRBV4-3 and TRBJ2-1; 7 nucleotides agree with TRBD2. In germline, CDR1 is LGHNA, CDR2 YSLEER. After removal of 4 bases from V and 1 base from J, the junction contained 4 bases not matched to a gene. The CDR3 is made up of 15 amino acids. This CDR3 is CASSPGLYSYNEQFF. The CDR3 nucleotides are TGCGCCAGCAGCCCGGGACTATATTCCTACAATGAGCAGTTCTTC.